This T cell receptor beta chain was obtained from a study of shared clonotypes between healthy human individuals. This clone was counted only a few times. CDR1 is MDHEN and CDR2 is SYDVKM in the germline V gene. V was clipped by 1 base and J by 0 bases, with 9 bases between them. This CDR3 has 16 amino acids. It was 200 to 250 ng DNA, around 33,000 T cell genomes, that sorted-subset replicate PCRs used. Libraries were prepared by immunoSEQ multiplex PCR; TCRdb keeps only in-frame clonotypes and omits some of them. The table has about 1 million clones, around 74% seen once. Sequenced: memory CD4+ T cells sorted from blood. Subset defined: CD45RA-negative fraction. The receptor was isolated from a man younger than 35 in good health. The chain is built from TRBV28 and TRBJ2-2, with a tentative D call TRBD1 (5 bases). DNA of the CDR3: TGTGCCAGCAGTTTATTTTCAGGGACGAACACCGGGGAGCTGTTTTTT. Its translation: CASSLFSGTNTGELFF.